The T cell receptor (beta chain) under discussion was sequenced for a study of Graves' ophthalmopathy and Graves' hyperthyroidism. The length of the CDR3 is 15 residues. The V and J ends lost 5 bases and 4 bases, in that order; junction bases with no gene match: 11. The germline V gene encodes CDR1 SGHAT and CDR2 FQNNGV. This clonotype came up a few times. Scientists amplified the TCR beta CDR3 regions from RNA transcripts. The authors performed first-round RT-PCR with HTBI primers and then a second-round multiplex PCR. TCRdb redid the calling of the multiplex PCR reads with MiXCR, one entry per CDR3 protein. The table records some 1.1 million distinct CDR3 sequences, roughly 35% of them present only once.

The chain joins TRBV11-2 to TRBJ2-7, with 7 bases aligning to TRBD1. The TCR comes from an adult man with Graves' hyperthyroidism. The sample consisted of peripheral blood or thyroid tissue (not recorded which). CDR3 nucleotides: TGTGCCAGCAGCCCTACAGGGGATGGTAGGTACGAGCAGTACTTC. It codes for CASSPTGDGRYEQYF. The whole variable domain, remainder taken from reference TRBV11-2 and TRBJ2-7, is EAGVAQSPRYKIIEKRQSVAFWCNPISGHATLYWYQQILGQGPKLLIQFQNNGVVDDSQLPKDRFSAERLKGVDSTLKIQPAKLEDSAVYLCASSPTGDGRYEQYFGPGTRLTVT.